The clone carrying this T cell receptor beta chain was recorded only once. Its target is unknown. The data originate from a study of blood T cells in healthy people across ages. The CDR3 sequence is 16 residues long. The trim removed 2 bases at V and 7 bases at J, leaving 9 bases unmatched. From germline, CDR1 is MGHDK and CDR2 SYGVNS. Isolated per sample were at least 7 million PBMCs. Study outcomes and limitations: Compared with aged donors, long-lived donors showed fewer expanded clones, suggesting selection.

Together with a sample-barcoded 5' primer, a J-beta primer mix was included in a second PCR lasting roughly 6 to 12 cycles. TCRdb re-derived calls from the 5' RACE reads in MiXCR, one entry per CDR3 protein. The sample lists approximately 1.5 million distinct CDR3 sequences; less than 45% were seen once. The specimen sequenced was blood. This rearrangement joins TRBV25-1 to TRBJ2-1; 9 bases map to TRBD2. The sequence was obtained from a woman aged 18-29 years in good health. This CDR3 reads CASSEENSGRRNEQFF. The CDR3 nucleotides read TGTGCCAGCAGTGAAGAGAATAGCGGGAGACGGAATGAGCAGTTCTTC.